The 4 T cell receptor beta chains in this list originate from one sample, sequenced in a study of cytomegalovirus exposure and HLA in healthy donors. Primers included in the PCR were 60 Vbeta and 13 Jbeta primers. TCRdb keeps only in-frame clones here, not all; method: immunoSEQ multiplex PCR. The table shows about 170,000 clones, with 80% to 90% occurring only once. The sample was PBMCs. Every receptor here comes from a young woman in good health and CMV-seronegative.

The V and J genes are TRBV30 and TRBJ1-1; D is ambiguous. Trimming took off 0 bases at V and 4 bases at J, with 9 bases between the two ends. Germline assignment: CDR1 GTSNPN and CDR2 SVGIG (reference sequence). The CDR3 runs to 13 residues. This chain's CDR3 is CAWSVRRGTEAFF. The CDR3 nucleotides are TGTGCCTGGAGTGTACGGCGAGGCACTGAAGCTTTCTTT.

The chain couples TRBV7-2 to TRBJ2-7; a possible D gene is TRBD2 (6 bases). The CDR3 covers 16 residues. V lost 2 bases and J 7 bases, leaving 21 bases between the germline ends. CDR1 is SGHTA and CDR2 is FQGNSA in the germline V gene. The chain's CDR3 is CASSLTFPSAPGEQYF. CDR3 in DNA: TGTGCCAGCAGCTTAACATTTCCTAGCGCCCCCGGGGAGCAGTACTTC.

CDR3 sequence: CASSLVYGNTEAFF. The CDR3 coding sequence is TGTGCCAGCAGCTTAGTCTATGGGAACACTGAAGCTTTCTTT. The chain joins TRBV7-9 to TRBJ1-1, with D unclear. Germline CDR1 and CDR2: SEHNR and FQNEAQ (reference sequence). V was clipped by 1 base and J by 1 base, with 7 bases between them. The CDR3 runs to 14 residues.

In its sample, this clone was seen a few times. This chain joins TRBV28 and TRBJ1-1; 9 bases align to TRBD1. Germline V gives CDR1 MDHEN, CDR2 SYDVKM. CDR3 size: 17 residues. The J segment lost 0 bases and the V segment lost 3 bases, leaving 8 bases of the junction unmatched. CDR3 nucleotide sequence: TGTGCCAGCAGTTTCTTTGGGGACAGGGTGATGAACACTGAAGCTTTCTTT. The encoded protein is CASSFFGDRVMNTEAFF.